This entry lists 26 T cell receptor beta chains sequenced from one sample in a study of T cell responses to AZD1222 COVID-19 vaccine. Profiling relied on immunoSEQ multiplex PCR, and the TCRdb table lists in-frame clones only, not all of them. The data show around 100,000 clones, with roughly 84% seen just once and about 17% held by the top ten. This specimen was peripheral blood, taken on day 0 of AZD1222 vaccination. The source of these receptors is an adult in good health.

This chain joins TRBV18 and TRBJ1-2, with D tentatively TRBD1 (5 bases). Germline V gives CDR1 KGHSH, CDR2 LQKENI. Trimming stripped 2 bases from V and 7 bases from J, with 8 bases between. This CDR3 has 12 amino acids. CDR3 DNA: TGTGCCAGCTCACCAGGGGGATCTGGCTACACCTTC. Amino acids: CASSPGGSGYTF. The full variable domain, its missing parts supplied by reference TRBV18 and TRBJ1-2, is NAGVMQNPRHLVRRRGQEARLRCSPMKGHSHVYWYRQLPEEGLKFMVYLQKENIIDESGMPKERFSAEFPKEGPSILRIQQVVRGDSAAYFCASSPGGSGYTFGSGTRLTVV.

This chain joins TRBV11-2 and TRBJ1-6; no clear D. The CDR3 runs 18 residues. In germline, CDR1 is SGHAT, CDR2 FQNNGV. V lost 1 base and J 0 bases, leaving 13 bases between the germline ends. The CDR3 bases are TGTGCCAGCAGCTTAGCCGCAGCGCTGAGCTCCTATAATTCACCCCTCCACTTT. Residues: CASSLAAALSSYNSPLHF. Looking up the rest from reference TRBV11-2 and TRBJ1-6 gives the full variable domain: EAGVAQSPRYKIIEKRQSVAFWCNPISGHATLYWYQQILGQGPKLLIQFQNNGVVDDSQLPKDRFSAERLKGVDSTLKIQPAKLEDSAVYLCASSLAAALSSYNSPLHFGNGTRLTVT.

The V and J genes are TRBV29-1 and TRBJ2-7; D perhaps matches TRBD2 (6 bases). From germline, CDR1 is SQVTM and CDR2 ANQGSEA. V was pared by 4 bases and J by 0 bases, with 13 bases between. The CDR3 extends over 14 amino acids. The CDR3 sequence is CSVVWDSSSYEQYF. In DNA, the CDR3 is TGCAGCGTTGTATGGGACTCAAGCTCCTACGAGCAGTACTTC.

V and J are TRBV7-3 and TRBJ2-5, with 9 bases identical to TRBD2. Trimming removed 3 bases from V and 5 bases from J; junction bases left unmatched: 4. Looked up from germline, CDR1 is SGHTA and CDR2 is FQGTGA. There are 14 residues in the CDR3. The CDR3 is CASSFAGGRETQYF. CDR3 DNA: TGTGCCAGCAGCTTCGCGGGAGGGAGGGAGACCCAGTACTTC.

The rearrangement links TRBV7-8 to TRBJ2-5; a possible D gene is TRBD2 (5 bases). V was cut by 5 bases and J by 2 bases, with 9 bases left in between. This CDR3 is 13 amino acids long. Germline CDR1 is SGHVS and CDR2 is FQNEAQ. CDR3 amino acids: CASSEREQETQYF. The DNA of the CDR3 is TGTGCCAGCAGCGAACGGGAACAAGAGACCCAGTACTTC. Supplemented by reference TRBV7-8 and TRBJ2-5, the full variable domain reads GAGVSQSPRYKVAKRGQDVALRCDPISGHVSLFWYQQALGQGPEFLTYFQNEAQLDKSGLPSDRFFAERPEGSVSTLKIQRTQQEDSAVYLCASSEREQETQYFGPGTRLLVL.

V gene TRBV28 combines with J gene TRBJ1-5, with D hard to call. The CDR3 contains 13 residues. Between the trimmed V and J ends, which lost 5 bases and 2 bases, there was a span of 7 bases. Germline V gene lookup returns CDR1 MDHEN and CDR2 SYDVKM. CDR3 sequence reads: CASSPPGNQPQHF. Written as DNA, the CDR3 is TGTGCCAGCAGTCCCCCGGGCAATCAGCCCCAGCATTTT.

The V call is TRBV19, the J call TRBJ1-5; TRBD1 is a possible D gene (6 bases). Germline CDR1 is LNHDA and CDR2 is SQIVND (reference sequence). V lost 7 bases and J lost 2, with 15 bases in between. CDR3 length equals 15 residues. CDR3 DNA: TGTGCCAGTACCGGGGGGCTGGTGGGCAATCAGCCCCAGCATTTT. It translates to CASTGGLVGNQPQHF.

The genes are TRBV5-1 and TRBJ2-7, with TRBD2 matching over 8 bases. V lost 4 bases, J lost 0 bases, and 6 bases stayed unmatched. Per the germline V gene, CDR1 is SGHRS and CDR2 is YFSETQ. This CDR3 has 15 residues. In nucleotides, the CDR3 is TGCGCCAGCAGCCAAGGGACTAGTGCCTCCTACGAGCAGTACTTC. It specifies CASSQGTSASYEQYF.

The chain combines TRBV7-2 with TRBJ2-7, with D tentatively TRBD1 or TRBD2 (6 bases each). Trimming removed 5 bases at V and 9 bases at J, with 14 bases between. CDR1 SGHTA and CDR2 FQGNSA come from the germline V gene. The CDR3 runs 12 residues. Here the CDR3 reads CASSPDKGGQYF. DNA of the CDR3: TGTGCCAGCAGCCCCGACAAGGGGGGGCAGTACTTC.

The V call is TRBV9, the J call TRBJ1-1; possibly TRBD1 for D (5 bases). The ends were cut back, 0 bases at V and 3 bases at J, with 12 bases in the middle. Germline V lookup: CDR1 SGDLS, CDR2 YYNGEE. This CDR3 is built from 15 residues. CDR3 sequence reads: CASSVVGDTDTEAFF. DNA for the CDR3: TGTGCCAGCAGCGTAGTGGGGGATACGGACACTGAAGCTTTCTTT. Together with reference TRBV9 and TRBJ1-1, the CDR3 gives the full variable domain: DSGVTQTPKHLITATGQRVTLRCSPRSGDLSVYWYQQSLDQGLQFLIQYYNGEERAKGNILERFSAQQFPDLHSELNLSSLELGDSALYFCASSVVGDTDTEAFFGQGTRLTVV.

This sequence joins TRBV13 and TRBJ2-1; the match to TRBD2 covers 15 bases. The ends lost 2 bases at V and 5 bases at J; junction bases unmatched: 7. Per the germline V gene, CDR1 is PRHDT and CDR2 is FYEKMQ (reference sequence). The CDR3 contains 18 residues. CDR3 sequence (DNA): TGTGCCAGCAGCTTACTGGGACTAGCGGGGGGTTCCCACAATGAGCAGTTCTTC. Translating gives CASSLLGLAGGSHNEQFF.

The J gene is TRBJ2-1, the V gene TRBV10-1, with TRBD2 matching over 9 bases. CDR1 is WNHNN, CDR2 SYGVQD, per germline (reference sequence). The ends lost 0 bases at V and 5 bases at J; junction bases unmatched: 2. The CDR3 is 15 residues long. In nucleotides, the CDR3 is TGCGCCAGCAGTGAGTCTAGCGGGGGACACAATGAGCAGTTCTTC. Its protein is CASSESSGGHNEQFF.

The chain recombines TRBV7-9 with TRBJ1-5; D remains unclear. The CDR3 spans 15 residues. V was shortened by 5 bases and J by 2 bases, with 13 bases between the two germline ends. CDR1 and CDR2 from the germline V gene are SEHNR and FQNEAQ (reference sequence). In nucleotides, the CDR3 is TGTGCCAGCAGCGGGTCCGGGTCCGGCAATCAGCCCCAGCATTTT. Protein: CASSGSGSGNQPQHF.

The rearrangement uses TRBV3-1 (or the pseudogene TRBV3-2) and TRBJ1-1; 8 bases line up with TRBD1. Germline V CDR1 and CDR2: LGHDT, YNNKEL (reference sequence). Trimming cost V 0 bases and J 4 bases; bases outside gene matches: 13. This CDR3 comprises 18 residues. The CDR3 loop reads CASSQDTYTGGAGTEAFF. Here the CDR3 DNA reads TGTGCCAGCAGCCAAGACACATATACAGGGGGGGCGGGCACTGAAGCTTTCTTT.

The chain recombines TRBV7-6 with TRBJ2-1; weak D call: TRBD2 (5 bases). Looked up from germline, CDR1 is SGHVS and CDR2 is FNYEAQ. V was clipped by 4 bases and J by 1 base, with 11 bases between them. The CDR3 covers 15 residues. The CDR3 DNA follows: TGTGCCAGCAGCTCCAAAATAGCGTCCTACAATGAGCAGTTCTTC. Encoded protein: CASSSKIASYNEQFF.

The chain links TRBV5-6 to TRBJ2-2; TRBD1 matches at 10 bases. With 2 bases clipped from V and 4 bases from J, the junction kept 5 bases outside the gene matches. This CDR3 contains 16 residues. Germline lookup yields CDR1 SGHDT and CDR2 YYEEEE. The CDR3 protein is CASSFLGQGPTGELFF. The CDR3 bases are TGTGCCAGCAGCTTCTTGGGACAGGGGCCCACCGGGGAGCTGTTTTTT.

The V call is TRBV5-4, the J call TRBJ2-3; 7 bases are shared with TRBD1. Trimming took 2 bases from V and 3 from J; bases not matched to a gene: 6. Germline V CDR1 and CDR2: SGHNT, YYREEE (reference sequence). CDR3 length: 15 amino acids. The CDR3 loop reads CASSFTGEGTDTQYF. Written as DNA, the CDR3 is TGTGCCAGCAGCTTTACAGGGGAAGGAACAGATACGCAGTATTTT.

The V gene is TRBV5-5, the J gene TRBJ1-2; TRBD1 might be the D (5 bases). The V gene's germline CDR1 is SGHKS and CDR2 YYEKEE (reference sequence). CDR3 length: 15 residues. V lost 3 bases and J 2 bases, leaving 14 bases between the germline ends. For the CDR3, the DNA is TGTGCCAGCAGCTCCTATCAGACAGAAAACTATGGCTACACCTTC. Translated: CASSSYQTENYGYTF.

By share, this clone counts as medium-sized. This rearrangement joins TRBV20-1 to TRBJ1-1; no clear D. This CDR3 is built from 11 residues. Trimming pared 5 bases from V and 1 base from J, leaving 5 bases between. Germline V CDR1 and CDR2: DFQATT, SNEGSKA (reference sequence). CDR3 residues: CSADKNTEAFF. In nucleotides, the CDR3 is TGCAGTGCTGACAAGAACACTGAAGCTTTCTTT.

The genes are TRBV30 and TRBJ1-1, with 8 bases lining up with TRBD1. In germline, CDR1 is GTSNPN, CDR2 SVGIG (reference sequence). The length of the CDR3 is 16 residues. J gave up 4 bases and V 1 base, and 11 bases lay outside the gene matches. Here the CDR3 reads CAWSGGRGPGGTEAFF. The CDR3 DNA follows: TGTGCCTGGAGTGGCGGCAGGGGGCCGGGCGGCACTGAAGCTTTCTTT.

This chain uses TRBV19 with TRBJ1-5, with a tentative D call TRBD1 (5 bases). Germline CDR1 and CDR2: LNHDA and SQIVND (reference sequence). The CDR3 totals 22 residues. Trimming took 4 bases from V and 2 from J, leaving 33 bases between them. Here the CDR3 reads CASSNPRDWAQDRLGGNQPQHF. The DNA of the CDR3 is TGTGCCAGTAGTAATCCCAGGGATTGGGCACAAGATCGTTTGGGGGGCAATCAGCCCCAGCATTTT.

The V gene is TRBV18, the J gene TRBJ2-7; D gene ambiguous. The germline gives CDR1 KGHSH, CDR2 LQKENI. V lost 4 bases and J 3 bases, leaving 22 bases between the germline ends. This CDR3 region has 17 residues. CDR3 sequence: CASSLKRDITTHYEQYF. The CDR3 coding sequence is TGTGCCAGCTCACTGAAACGTGATATAACAACTCACTACGAGCAGTACTTC.

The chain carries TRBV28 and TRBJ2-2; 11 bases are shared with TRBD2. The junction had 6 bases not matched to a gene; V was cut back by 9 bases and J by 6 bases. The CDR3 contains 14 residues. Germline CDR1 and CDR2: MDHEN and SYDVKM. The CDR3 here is CASVLAGVPGELFF. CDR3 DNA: TGTGCCAGTGTACTAGCGGGAGTACCCGGGGAGCTGTTTTTT.

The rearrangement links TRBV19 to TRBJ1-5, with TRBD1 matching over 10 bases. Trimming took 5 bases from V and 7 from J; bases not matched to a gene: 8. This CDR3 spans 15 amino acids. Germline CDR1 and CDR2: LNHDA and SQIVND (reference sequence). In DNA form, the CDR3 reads TGTGCCAGTAGTTCCGAGGGACAGGGGTGGCAGCCCCAGCATTTT. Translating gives CASSSEGQGWQPQHF.

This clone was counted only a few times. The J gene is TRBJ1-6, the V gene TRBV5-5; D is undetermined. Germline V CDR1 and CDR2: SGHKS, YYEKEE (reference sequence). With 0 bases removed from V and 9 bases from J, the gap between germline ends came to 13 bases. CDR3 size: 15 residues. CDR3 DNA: TGTGCCAGCAGCTTGGGTGGCCCCCTTGGTTCACCCCTCCACTTT. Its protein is CASSLGGPLGSPLHF.

This chain's CDR3 is CASLNRGLYNEQFF. As DNA, the CDR3 is TGTGCCAGCTTAAATAGGGGCCTCTACAATGAGCAGTTCTTC. The J gene is TRBJ2-1, the V gene TRBV28, with D perhaps TRBD1 (5 bases). CDR3 length: 14 residues. Germline V gives CDR1 MDHEN, CDR2 SYDVKM. Trimming took off 8 bases at V and 3 bases at J, with 14 bases between the two ends.